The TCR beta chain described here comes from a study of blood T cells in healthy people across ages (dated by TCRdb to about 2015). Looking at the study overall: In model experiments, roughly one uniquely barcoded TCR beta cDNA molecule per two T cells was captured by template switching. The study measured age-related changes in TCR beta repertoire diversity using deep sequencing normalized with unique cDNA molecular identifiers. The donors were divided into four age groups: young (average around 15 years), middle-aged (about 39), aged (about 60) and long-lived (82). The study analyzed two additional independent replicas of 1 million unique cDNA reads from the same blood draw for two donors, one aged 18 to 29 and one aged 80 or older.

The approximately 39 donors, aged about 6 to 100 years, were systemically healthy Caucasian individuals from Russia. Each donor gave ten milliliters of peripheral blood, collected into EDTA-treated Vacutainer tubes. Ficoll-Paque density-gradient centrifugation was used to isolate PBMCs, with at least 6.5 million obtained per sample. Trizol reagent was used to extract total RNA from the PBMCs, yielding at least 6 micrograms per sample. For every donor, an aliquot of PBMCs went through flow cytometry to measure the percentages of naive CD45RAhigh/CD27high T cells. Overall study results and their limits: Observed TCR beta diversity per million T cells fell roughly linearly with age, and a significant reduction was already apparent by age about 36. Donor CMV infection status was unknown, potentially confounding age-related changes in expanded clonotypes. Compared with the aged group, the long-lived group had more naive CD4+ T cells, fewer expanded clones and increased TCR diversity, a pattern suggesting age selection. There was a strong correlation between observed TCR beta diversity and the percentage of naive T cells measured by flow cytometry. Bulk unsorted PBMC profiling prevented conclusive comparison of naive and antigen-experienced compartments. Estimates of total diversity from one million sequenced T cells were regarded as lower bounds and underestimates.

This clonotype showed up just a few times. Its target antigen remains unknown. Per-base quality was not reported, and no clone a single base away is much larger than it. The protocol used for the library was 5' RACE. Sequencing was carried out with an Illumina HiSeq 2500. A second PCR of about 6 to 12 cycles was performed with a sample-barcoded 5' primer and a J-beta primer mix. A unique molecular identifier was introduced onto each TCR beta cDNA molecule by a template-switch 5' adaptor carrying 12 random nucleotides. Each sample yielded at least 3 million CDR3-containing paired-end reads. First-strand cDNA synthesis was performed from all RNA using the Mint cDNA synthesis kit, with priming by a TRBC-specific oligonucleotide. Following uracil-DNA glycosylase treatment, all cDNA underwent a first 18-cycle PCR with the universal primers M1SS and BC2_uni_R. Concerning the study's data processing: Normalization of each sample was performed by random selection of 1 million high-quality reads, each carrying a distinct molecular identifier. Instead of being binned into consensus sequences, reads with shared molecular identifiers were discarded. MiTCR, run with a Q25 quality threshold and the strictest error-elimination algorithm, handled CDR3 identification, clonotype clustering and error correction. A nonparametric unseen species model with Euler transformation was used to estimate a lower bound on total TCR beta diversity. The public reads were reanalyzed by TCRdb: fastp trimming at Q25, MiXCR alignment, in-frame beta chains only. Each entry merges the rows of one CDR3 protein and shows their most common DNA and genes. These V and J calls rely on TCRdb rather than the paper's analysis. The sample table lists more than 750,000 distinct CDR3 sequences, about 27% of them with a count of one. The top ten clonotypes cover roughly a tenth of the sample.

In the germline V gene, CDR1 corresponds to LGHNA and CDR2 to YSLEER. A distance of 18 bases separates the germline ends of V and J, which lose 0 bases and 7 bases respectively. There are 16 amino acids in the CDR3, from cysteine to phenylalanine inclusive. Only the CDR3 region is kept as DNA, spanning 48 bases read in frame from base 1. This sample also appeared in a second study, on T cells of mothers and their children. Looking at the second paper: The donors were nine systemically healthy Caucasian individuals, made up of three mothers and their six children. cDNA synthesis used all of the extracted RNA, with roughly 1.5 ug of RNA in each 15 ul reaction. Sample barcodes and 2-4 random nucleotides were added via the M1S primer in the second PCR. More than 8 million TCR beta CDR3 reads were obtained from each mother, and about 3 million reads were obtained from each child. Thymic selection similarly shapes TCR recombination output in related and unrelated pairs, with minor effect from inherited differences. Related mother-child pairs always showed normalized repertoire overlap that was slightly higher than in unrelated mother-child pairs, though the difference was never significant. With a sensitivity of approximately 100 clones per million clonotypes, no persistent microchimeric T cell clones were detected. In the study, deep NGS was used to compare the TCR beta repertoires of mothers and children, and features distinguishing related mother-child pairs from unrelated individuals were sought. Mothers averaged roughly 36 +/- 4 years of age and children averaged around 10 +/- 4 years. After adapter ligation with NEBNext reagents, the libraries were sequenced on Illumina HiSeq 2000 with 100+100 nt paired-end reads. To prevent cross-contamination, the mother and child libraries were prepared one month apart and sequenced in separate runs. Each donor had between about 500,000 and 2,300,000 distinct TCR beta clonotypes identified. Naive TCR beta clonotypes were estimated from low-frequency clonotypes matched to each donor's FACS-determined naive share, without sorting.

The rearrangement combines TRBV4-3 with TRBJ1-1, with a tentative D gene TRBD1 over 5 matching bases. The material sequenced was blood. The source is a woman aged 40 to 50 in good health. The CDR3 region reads CASSQDMKAAGGEAFF. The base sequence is TGCGCCAGCAGCCAAGATATGAAGGCGGCTGGGGGTGAAGCTTTCTTT.